This T cell receptor (beta chain) was found in a study of a mutant IDH1 vaccine in newly diagnosed glioma. This CDR3 comprises 14 residues. The V gene lost 5 bases and the J gene lost 0 bases, with 7 bases spanning the gap. CDR1 SNHLY and CDR2 FYNNEI come from the germline V gene. Sequenced by immunoSEQ multiplex PCR; TCRdb stores in-frame clones only, minus some. The data contain 56,000 or so clones, over 75% of them seen just once; the ten biggest clones take up under 2%. Stated time point: week 5, during vaccination. A 20-mer mutant IDH1 peptide at 300 ug was injected subcutaneously with topical imiquimod. To note about this clone: The antigen remains undetermined.

The specimen comprised PBMCs, sampled from a glioma patient whose treatment included an IDH1 peptide vaccine. The gene calls are TRBV2 and TRBJ2-2, with D hard to call. This receptor was taken from a woman aged 40 to 50 with glioma. The CDR3 sequence: CASSSLTNTGELFF. CDR3 in DNA: TGTGCCAGCAGTTCACTAACGAACACCGGGGAGCTGTTTTTT.